This record covers a single T cell receptor (beta chain). TCRdb's table, derived via immunoSEQ multiplex PCR, lists solely in-frame clones and lacks some. The sample contains 2.3 million or so clones, 80% to 95% of which appear only once. This sample was included in a study of shared clonotypes between healthy human individuals. The CDR3 sequence is 14 residues long. CDR1 is SGHRS and CDR2 is YFSETQ in the germline V gene. J was trimmed by 3 bases and V by 2 bases; bases with no gene match: 2. The TCR originated in a man in his late teens or twenties in good health. Some clones in this sample may be carry-over from other donors' samples. The sequenced material came from naive CD4+ T cells from PBMCs. Indicated subset: CD45RA+ positively selected. The rearrangement joins TRBV5-1 to TRBJ2-1; 7 bases match TRBD1. The CDR3 reads CASSFRDSYNEQFF. The CDR3 coding sequence is TGCGCCAGCAGCTTCCGGGACAGCTACAATGAGCAGTTCTTC.